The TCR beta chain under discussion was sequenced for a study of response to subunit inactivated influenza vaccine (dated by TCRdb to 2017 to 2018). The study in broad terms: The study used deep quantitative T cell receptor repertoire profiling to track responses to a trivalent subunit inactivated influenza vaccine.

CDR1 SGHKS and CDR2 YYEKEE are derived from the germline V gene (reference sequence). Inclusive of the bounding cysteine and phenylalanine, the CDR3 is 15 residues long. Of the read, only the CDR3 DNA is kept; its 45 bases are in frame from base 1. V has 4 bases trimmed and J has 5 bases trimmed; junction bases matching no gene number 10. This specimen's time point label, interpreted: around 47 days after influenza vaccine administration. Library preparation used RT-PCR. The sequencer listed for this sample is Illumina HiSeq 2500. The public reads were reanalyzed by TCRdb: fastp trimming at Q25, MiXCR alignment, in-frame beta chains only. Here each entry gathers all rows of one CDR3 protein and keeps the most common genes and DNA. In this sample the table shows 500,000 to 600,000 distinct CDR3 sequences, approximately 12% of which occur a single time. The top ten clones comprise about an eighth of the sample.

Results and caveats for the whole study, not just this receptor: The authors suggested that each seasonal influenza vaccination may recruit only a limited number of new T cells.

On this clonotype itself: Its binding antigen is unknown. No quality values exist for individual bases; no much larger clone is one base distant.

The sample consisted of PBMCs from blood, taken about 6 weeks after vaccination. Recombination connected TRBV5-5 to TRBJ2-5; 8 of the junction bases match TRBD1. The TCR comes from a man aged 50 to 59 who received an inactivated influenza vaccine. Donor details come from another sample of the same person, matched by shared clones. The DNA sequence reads TGTGCCAGCAGCGCCTGGACAGGGTCGTTTGAGACCCAGTACTTC. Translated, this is CASSAWTGSFETQYF.